These 10 T cell receptor beta chains were all obtained from the same sample, sequenced in a study of blood T cell repertoires in COVID-19. TCRdb keeps only in-frame clones here, not all; method: immunoSEQ multiplex PCR. The table records some 70,000 clones, 80% of them present only once. Sequenced material: peripheral blood. The origin of the receptors is a human donor in a cohort sampled during active COVID-19.

V gene TRBV7-3 combines with J gene TRBJ2-3; 8 bases agree with TRBD2. The CDR3 is made up of 15 amino acids. Trimming removed 4 bases from V and 4 bases from J; junction bases left unmatched: 7. The germline V gene encodes CDR1 SGHTA and CDR2 FQGTGA. The CDR3 region has the DNA TGTGCCAGCAGCTCTGGACTAGCCCGCCCAGATACGCAGTATTTT. Amino acids: CASSSGLARPDTQYF.

The rearrangement links TRBV24-1 to TRBJ2-2; D is perhaps TRBD1 (6 bases). The CDR3 covers 14 residues. V lost 8 bases, J lost 7 bases, and 16 bases lay in between. Germline V gene data show CDR1 as KGHDR and CDR2 as SFDVKD. The chain's CDR3 is CATTAGEGGGELFF. The CDR3, as DNA: TGTGCCACCACGGCAGGGGAAGGAGGCGGGGAGCTGTTTTTT.

This rearrangement joins TRBV3-1 (or the pseudogene TRBV3-2) to TRBJ1-1; the D gene is possibly TRBD1 (5 bases). Germline lookup yields CDR1 LGHDT and CDR2 YNNKEL (reference sequence). The CDR3 contains 15 residues. V was shortened by 4 bases and J by 5 bases, with 17 bases between the two germline ends. The CDR3 DNA reads TGTGCCAGCAGCCCGCGGGGAGGGGCGGAGACTGAAGCTTTCTTT. Its protein is CASSPRGGAETEAFF.

J is TRBJ2-1 and V is TRBV7-3, with D possibly matching TRBD1 (6 bases). The CDR3 sequence is 14 residues long. Per the germline V gene, CDR1 is SGHTA and CDR2 is FQGTGA. The V end lost 6 bases, the J end lost 8 bases, and 17 bases lay between the germline ends. CDR3 residues: CASRLGGYGDEQFF. The CDR3 DNA follows: TGTGCCAGCAGGCTAGGGGGATACGGCGATGAGCAGTTCTTC.

The chain employs TRBV3-1 (or the pseudogene TRBV3-2) and TRBJ2-1; D is possibly TRBD2 (5 bases). From germline, CDR1 is LGHDT and CDR2 YNNKEL (reference sequence). The ends were cut back, 0 bases at V and 1 base at J, with 7 bases in the middle. This CDR3 contains 15 residues. CDR3 region: CASSQDGLSYNEQFF. The CDR3 DNA is TGTGCCAGCAGCCAAGATGGACTGTCCTACAATGAGCAGTTCTTC.

This chain links TRBV5-1 with TRBJ1-6; 9 bases line up with TRBD1. Per the germline V gene, CDR1 is SGHRS and CDR2 is YFSETQ. V dropped 3 bases and J dropped 5; count of bases not matched to a gene: 6. The length of the CDR3 is 16 residues. CDR3 region: CASSSKGQGNNSPLHF. The CDR3 DNA is TGCGCCAGCAGCTCCAAAGGACAGGGGAATAATTCACCCCTCCACTTT.

The chain joins TRBV6-5 to TRBJ1-3, with D perhaps TRBD1 (6 bases). The CDR3 consists of 14 residues. Germline V gene sequence: CDR1 MNHEY, CDR2 SVGAGI. V was trimmed by 6 bases and J by 3 bases, leaving 12 bases between them. The DNA of the CDR3 is TGTGCCAGCAGCAGCAGGGGAATTGGAAACACCATATATTTT. Encoded protein: CASSSRGIGNTIYF.

The chain uses TRBV4-1 and TRBJ2-1; 12 bases agree with TRBD2. Per germline, CDR1 MGHRA and CDR2 YSYEKL. After removal of 1 base from V and 4 bases from J, the junction contained 2 bases not matched to a gene. This CDR3 region has 16 residues. The CDR3, as DNA: TGCGCCAGCAGCCAAGTGGGACTAGCGGGTTACAATGAGCAGTTCTTC. It encodes CASSQVGLAGYNEQFF.

CDR3 in amino acids: CASSGGQSYNEQFF. Here the CDR3 DNA reads TGTGCCAGCAGCGGGGGACAGAGCTACAATGAGCAGTTCTTC. The chain recombines TRBV9 with TRBJ2-1, with TRBD1 matching 7 bases. Losses at the gene ends were 3 bases for V and 3 bases for J; bases not matched to a gene: 3. Germline CDR1 and CDR2: SGDLS and YYNGEE. The CDR3 extends over 14 amino acids.

J is TRBJ2-2 and V is TRBV5-6, with 7 bases lining up with TRBD1. The germline V gene has CDR1 SGHDT and CDR2 YYEEEE. With V trimmed by 0 bases and J by 6 bases, 8 bases remained unmatched. The CDR3 has 16 residues. In DNA, the CDR3 is TGTGCCAGCAGCTTGGAGACAGGGTTACCCTCCGGGGAGCTGTTTTTT. Protein: CASSLETGLPSGELFF. Looking up the rest from reference TRBV5-6 and TRBJ2-2 gives the full variable domain: DAGVTQSPTHLIKTRGQQVTLRCSPKSGHDTVSWYQQALGQGPQFIFQYYEEEERQRGNFPDRFSGHQFPNYSSELNVNALLLGDSALYLCASSLETGLPSGELFFGEGSRLTVL.